This entry lists 8 T cell receptor beta chains sequenced from one sample in a study of blood T cells in healthy people across ages. A sample-barcoded 5' primer and a J-beta primer mix were used in a second PCR of about 6 to 12 cycles. TCRdb recomputed calls from the 5' RACE reads with MiXCR, one row per CDR3 protein. The sample yields 650,000 or so distinct CDR3 sequences, over 40% seen once. Sequences were obtained from blood. These TCRs come from a woman at least 80 years old in good health.

CDR3 region: CATSGEGTGKNIQYF. As DNA, the CDR3 is TGTGCCACCAGCGGGGAGGGGACAGGCAAAAACATTCAGTACTTC. This rearrangement joins TRBV15 to TRBJ2-4; D possibly corresponds to TRBD1 (8 bases). The CDR3 length is 15 residues. V was cut by 5 bases and J by 3 bases, with 14 bases left in between. Looked up from germline, CDR1 is LNHNV and CDR2 is YYDKDF (reference sequence).

The V gene is TRBV10-3, the J gene TRBJ2-7; a possible D gene is TRBD2 (5 bases). Germline CDR1 is ENHRY and CDR2 is SYGVKD. The CDR3 loop spans 15 amino acids. Trimming removed 6 bases at V and 0 bases at J, with 15 bases between. CDR3 amino acids: CAISEGRAASYEQYF. In nucleotides, the CDR3 is TGTGCCATCAGCGAAGGGCGAGCGGCCTCCTACGAGCAGTACTTC.

In this sample, this clonotype turned up many times. V and J are TRBV6-2 or TRBV6-3 and TRBJ2-1; 9 bases agree with TRBD1. Germline V gives CDR1 MNHEY, CDR2 SVGEGT. The CDR3 spans 15 residues. The trim removed 6 bases at V and 4 bases at J, leaving 7 bases unmatched. CDR3 sequence reads: CASSPDRGWYNEQFF. For the CDR3, the DNA is TGTGCCAGCAGCCCCGACAGGGGGTGGTACAATGAGCAGTTCTTC.

The V gene is TRBV4-1, the J gene TRBJ2-7; maybe TRBD2 (5 bases). This CDR3 is built from 17 residues. The V gene's germline CDR1 is MGHRA and CDR2 YSYEKL. Between the trimmed V and J ends, which lost 3 bases and 7 bases, there was a span of 25 bases. DNA of the CDR3: TGCGCCAGCAGCCATCCAAGGACTCAAAGCTCCTACAATGAGCAGTACTTC. This gives the protein CASSHPRTQSSYNEQYF.

This chain uses TRBV29-1 with TRBJ1-4; the D gene is possibly TRBD1 (5 bases). With 7 bases removed from V and 4 bases from J, the gap between germline ends came to 13 bases. This CDR3 spans 13 amino acids. The germline V gene has CDR1 SQVTM and CDR2 ANQGSEA. The CDR3: CSGSAGVNEKLFF. DNA for the CDR3: TGCAGCGGCTCAGCGGGGGTTAATGAAAAACTGTTTTTT.

CDR3 sequence: CASTGGTYEQYF. DNA for the CDR3: TGTGCCAGCACGGGGGGCACCTACGAGCAGTACTTC. The J gene is TRBJ2-7, the V gene TRBV7-2, with a tentative D call TRBD2 (7 bases). CDR1 is SGHTA and CDR2 is FQGNSA in the germline V gene. The V and J ends lost 7 bases and 2 bases respectively, with 9 bases between them. The CDR3 length is 12 residues.

The chain couples TRBV7-8 to TRBJ2-6; D is unresolved. Germline V gene sequence: CDR1 SGHVS, CDR2 FQNEAQ. CDR3 length: 15 amino acids. Deletions cut 5 bases from V and 0 bases from J, with 8 bases between. The CDR3 sequence is CASSLYTSGANVLTF. DNA of the CDR3: TGTGCCAGCAGCCTATACACCTCTGGGGCCAACGTCCTGACTTTC.

The chain uses TRBV6-5 and TRBJ1-1; maybe TRBD1 (5 bases). Germline V gene data show CDR1 as MNHEY and CDR2 as SVGAGI. V lost 2 bases, J lost 1 base, and 11 bases lay in between. The CDR3 sequence is 15 residues long. The CDR3: CASSYPGRANTEAFF. Here the CDR3 DNA reads TGTGCCAGCAGTTACCCAGGGAGGGCGAACACTGAAGCTTTCTTT.